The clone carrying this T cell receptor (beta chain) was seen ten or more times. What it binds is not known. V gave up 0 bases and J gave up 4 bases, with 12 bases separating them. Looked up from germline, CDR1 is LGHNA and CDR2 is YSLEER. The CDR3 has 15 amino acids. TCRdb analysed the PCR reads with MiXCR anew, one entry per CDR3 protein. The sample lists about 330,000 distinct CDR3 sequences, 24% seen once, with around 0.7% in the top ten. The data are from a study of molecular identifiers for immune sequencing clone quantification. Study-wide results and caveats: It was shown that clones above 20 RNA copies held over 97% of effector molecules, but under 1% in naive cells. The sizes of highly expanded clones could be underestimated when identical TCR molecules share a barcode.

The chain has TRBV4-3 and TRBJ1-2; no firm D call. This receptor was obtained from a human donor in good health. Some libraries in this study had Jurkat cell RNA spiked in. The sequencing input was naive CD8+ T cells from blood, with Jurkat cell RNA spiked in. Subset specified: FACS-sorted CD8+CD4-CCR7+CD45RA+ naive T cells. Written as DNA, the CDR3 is TGCGCCAGCAGCCAAGATCGAGTTTCTGGCTATGGCTACACCTTC. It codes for CASSQDRVSGYGYTF.